This is a list of T cell receptor beta chains from one sample in a study of blood T cell repertoires in COVID-19. The table came from immunoSEQ multiplex PCR; TCRdb's copy has only in-frame clones and leaves some out. The sample consists of 150,000 to 200,000 clones, 82% of them appearing once. Sequencing was performed on PBMCs or T cells enriched from blood (not recorded which). These receptor sequences come from a woman aged 55-70 years with acute COVID-19. Both conserved end residues are part of each CDR3. The order of the fields is clone size, D gene, J gene, V gene, CDR3 DNA, CDR3 protein. The D gene is left open where the match is weak. Size values are once, few and many counts, or a class for expanded clones, and some rows have none.

size: .; D: .; J: TRBJ1-5; V: TRBV18; DNA: TGTGCCAGCTCACCGCTGGGTGCGGGGGAGAACAATCAGCCCCAGCATTTT; CDR3: CASSPLGAGENNQPQHF
size: .; D: TRBD2; J: TRBJ2-2; V: TRBV19; DNA: TGTGCCAGTAGTCCCGGGACTACAAACACCGGGGAGCTGTTTTTT; CDR3: CASSPGTTNTGELFF
size: .; D: .; J: TRBJ2-3; V: TRBV14; DNA: TGTGCCAGCAGCCAAGATAGAGGGACAGATACGCAGTATTTT; CDR3: CASSQDRGTDTQYF
size: .; D: TRBD1; J: TRBJ2-3; V: TRBV3-1/TRBV3-2; DNA: TGTGCCAGCAGCCGACAGGGGGCGACAGATACGCAGTATTTT; CDR3: CASSRQGATDTQYF
size: .; D: TRBD1; J: TRBJ1-5; V: TRBV6-5; DNA: TGTGCCAGCAGGCCGACAGGGGAGTTCGGCCAGCCCCAGCATTTT; CDR3: CASRPTGEFGQPQHF
size: .; D: .; J: TRBJ2-1; V: TRBV27; DNA: TGTGCCAGCAGGAGGGCCCCCGGGAAGAATGAGCAGTTCTTC; CDR3: CASRRAPGKNEQFF
size: .; D: .; J: TRBJ1-2; V: TRBV2; DNA: TGTGCCAGCACCATGACCATAGCCGGGGGTAATGGCTACACCTTC; CDR3: CASTMTIAGGNGYTF
size: .; D: .; J: TRBJ1-5; V: TRBV12-5; DNA: TGTGCTAGTGGTTTGGTAAACTGGGGGGAGAGCCCCGTCGGGTTCCATCAGCCCCAGCATTTT; CDR3: CASGLVNWGESPVGFHQPQHF
size: few; D: TRBD2; J: TRBJ2-7; V: TRBV7-2; DNA: TGTGCCAGCAGCTCCGGGACTACCTTTTGGGAGCAGTACTTC; CDR3: CASSSGTTFWEQYF
size: .; D: TRBD1; J: TRBJ1-1; V: TRBV4-3; DNA: TGCGCCAGCAGCCAAGCCGACAGGGTAGCTGAAGCTTTCTTT; CDR3: CASSQADRVAEAFF
size: .; D: TRBD1; J: TRBJ2-7; V: TRBV6-5; DNA: TGTGCCAGCAGTTACTCTTGGACAGGGGAACGAGAGCAGTACTTC; CDR3: CASSYSWTGEREQYF
size: .; D: .; J: TRBJ2-1; V: TRBV3-1/TRBV3-2; DNA: TGTGCCAGCAGCCAAGATAGGTTGGAGGGGTATGAGCAGTTCTTC; CDR3: CASSQDRLEGYEQFF
size: few; D: .; J: TRBJ1-4; V: TRBV28; DNA: TGTGCCAGCACACAACAGGGACCTAATGAAAAACTGTTTTTT; CDR3: CASTQQGPNEKLFF
size: .; D: .; J: TRBJ2-5; V: TRBV7-2; DNA: TGTGCCAGCAGCTTCCTCCCGGGACAAGGGCTGTCGGCCCAGTACTTC; CDR3: CASSFLPGQGLSAQYF
size: many; D: .; J: TRBJ1-1; V: TRBV10-1; DNA: TGCGCCAGCAGTGAGGGGGTACGGGGGGCGGCGAACACTGAAGCTTTCTTT; CDR3: CASSEGVRGAANTEAFF
size: .; D: .; J: TRBJ1-2; V: TRBV7-2; DNA: TGTGCCAGCAGCTTAGGGGAGAGCTATGGCTACACCTTC; CDR3: CASSLGESYGYTF
size: .; D: .; J: TRBJ2-7; V: TRBV30; DNA: TGTGCCTGGAGTGCCCCTACTAGCACGGAGCAGTACTTC; CDR3: CAWSAPTSTEQYF
size: .; D: TRBD2; J: TRBJ2-7; V: TRBV13; DNA: TGTGCCAGCAGCTTCCGGACTAGCGACGAGCAGTACTTC; CDR3: CASSFRTSDEQYF
size: .; D: .; J: TRBJ1-4; V: TRBV5-8; DNA: TGTGCCAGCAGCTTGGAGAGGGCAAGTGAAAAACTGTTTTTT; CDR3: CASSLERASEKLFF
size: .; D: TRBD2; J: TRBJ2-1; V: TRBV11-2; DNA: TGTGCTGTAGCGGGGAATGAGCAGTTCTTC; CDR3: CAVAGNEQFF
size: few; D: TRBD1; J: TRBJ1-2; V: TRBV14; DNA: TGTGCCAGCAGCCGCCTGATGGGACAGGTTCATGGCTACACCTTC; CDR3: CASSRLMGQVHGYTF
size: .; D: .; J: TRBJ1-3; V: TRBV7-2; DNA: TGTGCCAGCAGCTTAAAGGGGGGGTTAGGTGGAAACACCATATATTTT; CDR3: CASSLKGGLGGNTIYF
size: .; D: .; J: TRBJ1-2; V: TRBV9; DNA: TGTGCCAGCAGCGTAGGGGGGGGACCCTATGGCTACACCTTC; CDR3: CASSVGGGPYGYTF
size: .; D: TRBD2; J: TRBJ2-2; V: TRBV10-1; DNA: TGCGCCAGCAGTAGGGCGGGAGCCAACACCGGGGAGCTGTTTTTT; CDR3: CASSRAGANTGELFF
size: many; D: TRBD1; J: TRBJ2-5; V: TRBV3-1/TRBV3-2; DNA: TGTGCCAGCAGCCAAGGAACAGGGGACCAAGAGACCCAGTACTTC; CDR3: CASSQGTGDQETQYF
size: .; D: .; J: TRBJ2-3; V: TRBV28; DNA: TGTGCCAGCAGTATACCAACAGGCGTCACAGATACGCAGTATTTT; CDR3: CASSIPTGVTDTQYF
size: .; D: TRBD1; J: TRBJ1-6; V: TRBV30; DNA: TGTGCCTGGAGTGTAGGGGGCGCGGCACCCCTCCACTTT; CDR3: CAWSVGGAAPLHF
size: .; D: .; J: TRBJ1-1; V: TRBV9; DNA: TGTGCCAGCACCGGGGTGAACACTGAAGCTTTCTTT; CDR3: CASTGVNTEAFF
size: once; D: TRBD1; J: TRBJ1-1; V: TRBV29-1; DNA: TGCAGCGCCCTGACAGGGGAGGTGGTAGCTTTCTTT; CDR3: CSALTGEVVAFF
size: .; D: .; J: TRBJ1-6; V: TRBV4-3; DNA: TGCGCCAGCAGCCAAGATTGGGCAGTCCATAATTCACCCCTCCACTTT; CDR3: CASSQDWAVHNSPLHF
size: .; D: TRBD1; J: TRBJ1-4; V: TRBV7-6; DNA: TGTGCCAGCAGCACGAGGGACAGGAACCCTAATGAAAAACTGTTTTTT; CDR3: CASSTRDRNPNEKLFF